This TCR beta chain is from a study of response to subunit inactivated influenza vaccine. Findings and limits, study-wide: Few new T cells, the authors suggested, are recruited by each seasonal influenza vaccination.

TCRdb recomputed calls from the RT-PCR reads with MiXCR, one row per CDR3 protein. There are around 470,000 distinct CDR3 sequences in the sample; approximately 7.2% occur only once, and roughly 14% lies in the top ten. The CDR3 has 16 amino acids. Losses at the gene ends were 5 bases for V and 7 bases for J; bases not matched to a gene: 11. Per germline, CDR1 LGHDT and CDR2 YNNKEL (reference sequence). With respect to this clonotype: Its antigen is still unknown.

Sequenced material: PBMCs from blood, taken roughly 24 months after vaccination. The chain carries TRBV3-1 and TRBJ2-7; 13 positions match TRBD2. The receptor comes from a man aged 50 to 75 who received an inactivated influenza vaccine. CDR3: CASSYYGLAGVEEQYF. CDR3 sequence (DNA): TGTGCCAGCAGCTATTACGGACTAGCGGGAGTTGAGGAGCAGTACTTC.